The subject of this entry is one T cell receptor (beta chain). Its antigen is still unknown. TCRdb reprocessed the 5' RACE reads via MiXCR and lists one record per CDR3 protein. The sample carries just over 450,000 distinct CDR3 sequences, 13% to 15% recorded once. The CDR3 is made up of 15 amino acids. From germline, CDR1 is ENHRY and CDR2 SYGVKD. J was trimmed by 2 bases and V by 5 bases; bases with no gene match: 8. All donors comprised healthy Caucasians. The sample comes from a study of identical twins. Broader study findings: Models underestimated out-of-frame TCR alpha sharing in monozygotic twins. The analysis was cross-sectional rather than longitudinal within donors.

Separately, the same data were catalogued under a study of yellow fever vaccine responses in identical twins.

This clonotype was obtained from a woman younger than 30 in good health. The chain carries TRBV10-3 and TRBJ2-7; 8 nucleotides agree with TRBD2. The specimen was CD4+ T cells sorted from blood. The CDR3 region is CAISSTTSATYEQYF. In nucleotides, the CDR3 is TGTGCCATCAGTTCTACGACTAGCGCAACCTACGAGCAGTACTTC.